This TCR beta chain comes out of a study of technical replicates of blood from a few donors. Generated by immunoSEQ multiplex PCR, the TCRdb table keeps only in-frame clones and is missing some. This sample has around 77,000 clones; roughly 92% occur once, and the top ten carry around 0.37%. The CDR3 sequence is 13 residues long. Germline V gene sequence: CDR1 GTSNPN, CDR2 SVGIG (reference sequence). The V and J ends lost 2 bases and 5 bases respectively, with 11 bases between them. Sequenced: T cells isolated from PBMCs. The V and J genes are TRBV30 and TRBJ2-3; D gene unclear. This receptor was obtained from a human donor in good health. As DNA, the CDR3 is TGTGCCTGGAGTATCACCAGGTTAGATACGCAGTATTTT. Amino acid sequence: CAWSITRLDTQYF.